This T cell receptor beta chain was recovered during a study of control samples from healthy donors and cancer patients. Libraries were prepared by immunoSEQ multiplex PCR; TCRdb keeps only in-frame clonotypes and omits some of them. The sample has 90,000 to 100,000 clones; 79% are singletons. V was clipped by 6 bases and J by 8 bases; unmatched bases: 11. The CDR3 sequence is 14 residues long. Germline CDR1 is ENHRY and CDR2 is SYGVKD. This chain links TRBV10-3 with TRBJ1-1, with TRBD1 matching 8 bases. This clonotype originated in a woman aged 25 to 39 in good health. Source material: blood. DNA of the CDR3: TGTGCCATCAGCCCCGGGACAGGACCCTTGGAAGCTTTCTTT. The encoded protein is CAISPGTGPLEAFF.